The TCR beta chain described here comes from a study of blood T cell repertoires in COVID-19. The Seattle site enrolled patients during active infection and followed them longitudinally. Some clones are missing from TCRdb's copy, which holds only in-frame ones; the method was immunoSEQ multiplex PCR. Of a few hundred thousand clones listed, approximately 89% are singletons. The sample consisted of peripheral blood. This clonotype was obtained from a woman aged 55-70 years with COVID-19, enrolled during active disease.

The DNA of the CDR3 is TGTGCCAGCAGCTTAACCAGGGGAACTGAAGCTTTCTTT. Encoded protein: CASSLTRGTEAFF. The chain joins TRBV7-6 to TRBJ1-1; weak D call: TRBD1 (6 bases). This CDR3 spans 13 amino acids. Germline CDR1 and CDR2: SGHVS and FNYEAQ. Trimming removed 2 bases from V and 5 bases from J, with 9 bases in between.